These 14 T cell receptor beta chains were sequenced from one sample in a study of blood T cell repertoires in COVID-19. Some clones are missing from TCRdb's copy, which holds only in-frame ones; the method was immunoSEQ multiplex PCR. This sample has 200,000 to 250,000 clones, with roughly four fifths found just once. The sample was peripheral blood. The receptors derive from a man aged 50-60 years with acute or convalescent COVID-19.

The chain is built from TRBV9 and TRBJ1-1; 7 positions match TRBD1. The junction had 5 bases not matched to a gene; V was cut back by 3 bases and J by 6 bases. The CDR3 is 13 residues long. Germline V CDR1 and CDR2: SGDLS, YYNGEE. This CDR3 reads CASSGRQGSEAFF. CDR3 DNA: TGTGCCAGCAGCGGCCGACAGGGTTCTGAAGCTTTCTTT.

V gene TRBV5-1 combines with J gene TRBJ1-6, with D hard to call. The germline V gene has CDR1 SGHRS and CDR2 YFSETQ. The length of the CDR3 is 16 residues. Trimming shortened V by 0 bases and J by 10 bases, and 17 bases separated the two germline ends. The chain's CDR3 is CASSLERGGVGSPLHF. The CDR3 nucleotides read TGCGCCAGCAGCTTGGAGCGGGGAGGTGTAGGATCACCCCTCCACTTT.

This clone was recorded once. The V gene is TRBV7-9, the J gene TRBJ1-2; a possible D gene is TRBD1 (5 bases). Germline V gene data show CDR1 as SEHNR and CDR2 as FQNEAQ (reference sequence). There are 15 residues in the CDR3. Trimming removed 4 bases from V and 3 bases from J, with 15 bases in between. The CDR3 loop is CASSSYEQAYYGYTF. The DNA of the CDR3 is TGTGCCAGCAGCTCATATGAACAGGCTTACTATGGCTACACCTTC.

The chain combines TRBV12-3 or TRBV12-4 with TRBJ2-3, with D hard to call. The CDR3 spans 13 residues. Trimming pared 3 bases from V and 4 bases from J, leaving 8 bases between. In DNA, the CDR3 is TGTGCCAGCAGTTTTCGTCGGGCAGATACGCAGTATTTT. Residues: CASSFRRADTQYF.

The chain has TRBV5-4 and TRBJ2-7; D may be TRBD2 (5 bases). With 4 bases removed from V and 2 bases from J, the gap between germline ends came to 13 bases. CDR3 length equals 14 residues. Per germline, CDR1 SGHNT and CDR2 YYREEE (reference sequence). The CDR3 bases are TGTGCCAGCAGCCACAGCGGAGTAACCTACGAGCAGTACTTC. It yields the protein CASSHSGVTYEQYF.

This rearrangement joins TRBV12-3 or TRBV12-4 to TRBJ2-7; D uncertain. The CDR3 runs 12 residues. Trimming removed 3 bases at V and 3 bases at J, with 6 bases between. CDR3 nucleotides: TGTGCCAGCAGTTTCTCTTACTACGAGCAGTACTTC. It specifies CASSFSYYEQYF.

This chain links TRBV4-1 with TRBJ1-1, with a possible D match to TRBD1 (6 bases). The length of the CDR3 is 14 residues. V lost 2 bases and J 4 bases, leaving 11 bases between the germline ends. Germline CDR1 MGHRA, CDR2 YSYEKL. The CDR3: CASSQPDRPTEAFF. CDR3 sequence (DNA): TGCGCCAGCAGCCAACCAGACAGGCCCACTGAAGCTTTCTTT.

V gene TRBV5-1 combines with J gene TRBJ2-1; D is perhaps TRBD2 (5 bases). Germline lookup yields CDR1 SGHRS and CDR2 YFSETQ. Trimming left V 0 bases short and J 10 bases short, with 14 bases between. CDR3 size: 14 residues. This chain's CDR3 is CASSLGELRNEQFF. The CDR3 DNA reads TGCGCCAGCAGCTTGGGGGAGTTGAGGAACGAGCAGTTCTTC.

A few counts support this clone. A read error may account for a junction end that differs from germline. The chain couples TRBV28 to TRBJ2-7; TRBD1 matches 9 bases. Germline CDR1 and CDR2: MDHEN and SYDVKM. This CDR3 contains 13 residues. Here the CDR3 reads CASSIWTGDEQYF. CDR3 in DNA: TGTGCCAGCAGTATATGGACAGGGGACGAGCAGTACTTC.

The chain couples TRBV9 to TRBJ2-1; 8 bases are shared with TRBD2. With V trimmed by 1 base and J by 2 bases, 2 bases remained unmatched. This CDR3 has 15 amino acids. Germline V gives CDR1 SGDLS, CDR2 YYNGEE. Here the CDR3 DNA reads TGTGCCAGCAGCGTAACTAGCGGCACCTACAATGAGCAGTTCTTC. It encodes CASSVTSGTYNEQFF.

The gene calls are TRBV19 and TRBJ2-3; D gene ambiguous. Deletions cut 4 bases from V and 2 bases from J, with 13 bases between. Per germline, CDR1 LNHDA and CDR2 SQIVND (reference sequence). This CDR3 is built from 15 residues. The chain's CDR3 is CASSSVSLFTDTQYF. DNA for the CDR3: TGTGCCAGTAGTAGTGTATCGTTATTCACAGATACGCAGTATTTT.

J is TRBJ2-3 and V is TRBV30, with TRBD2 matching over 8 bases. The V gene end was trimmed by 3 bases and the J gene end by 7 bases; junction bases not matched to a gene: 3. Per the germline V gene, CDR1 is GTSNPN and CDR2 is SVGIG (reference sequence). The CDR3 loop spans 12 amino acids. The CDR3 loop reads CAWSAGGHTQYF. The CDR3 DNA reads as TGTGCCTGGAGCGCGGGGGGTCATACGCAGTATTTT.

The chain uses TRBV6-1 and TRBJ2-7; 7 bases are a match to TRBD1. There are 15 residues in the CDR3. Germline CDR1 MNHNS, CDR2 SASEGT. The V segment lost 0 bases and the J segment 3 bases; nucleotides outside the gene matches: 5. In DNA form, the CDR3 reads TGTGCCAGCAGTGAAGCTAGACAGGGATACTACGAGCAGTACTTC. Translation gives CASSEARQGYYEQYF.

V gene TRBV6-5 combines with J gene TRBJ1-2; a weak D match, TRBD1 (5 bases). CDR1 and CDR2 (germline): MNHEY, SVGAGI. The CDR3 length is 15 residues. V gave up 4 bases and J gave up 0 bases, with 12 bases separating them. The CDR3 here is CASSFLSGTNYGYTF. The CDR3 DNA reads as TGTGCCAGCAGTTTTCTTTCAGGGACTAACTATGGCTACACCTTC.